The 19 T cell receptor beta chains below were found in one sample sequenced in a study of blood T cell repertoires in COVID-19. Sequencing used immunoSEQ multiplex PCR; TCRdb keeps in-frame clones, though not all of them. The table records about 130,000 clones, over 80% of them present only once. What was sequenced was PBMCs or T cells enriched from blood (not recorded which). These receptors were obtained from a man under 40 who had recovered from COVID-19.

V gene TRBV9 combines with J gene TRBJ2-3, with D perhaps TRBD2 (6 bases). The germline V gene has CDR1 SGDLS and CDR2 YYNGEE. The CDR3 is 14 amino acids. V was clipped by 4 bases and J by 2 bases, with 11 bases between them. The CDR3 reads CASSPRDSTDTQYF. In nucleotides, the CDR3 is TGTGCCAGCAGCCCCCGGGACTCCACAGATACGCAGTATTTT.

The J gene is TRBJ1-4, the V gene TRBV5-1; 9 bases are a match to TRBD1. The J segment lost 5 bases and the V segment lost 4 bases, leaving 6 bases of the junction unmatched. This CDR3 is built from 15 residues. Germline CDR1 reads SGHRS; CDR2 reads YFSETQ. As DNA, the CDR3 is TGCGCCAGCAGCGCCTTGGGGACAGGGAATGAAAAACTGTTTTTT. It encodes CASSALGTGNEKLFF.

The table lists this clone with a count of one. The chain combines TRBV4-1 with TRBJ2-3; 7 nucleotides align to TRBD1. Per the germline V gene, CDR1 is MGHRA and CDR2 is YSYEKL. The CDR3 is made up of 15 amino acids. V gave up 4 bases and J gave up 3 bases; unmatched junction bases: 7. CDR3 DNA: TGCGCCAGCAGCCCGGGGACAGAGGTTACAGATACGCAGTATTTT. This translates into CASSPGTEVTDTQYF.

V gene TRBV6-5 combines with J gene TRBJ2-7; 7 nucleotides agree with TRBD2. With V trimmed by 8 bases and J by 6 bases, 10 bases remained unmatched. CDR1 and CDR2 (germline): MNHEY, SVGAGI. CDR3 size: 13 residues. CDR3 amino acids: CASARGENLEQYV. The CDR3 DNA reads TGTGCCAGCGCCCGGGGGGAAAACCTCGAGCAGTACGTC.

This clone has just one count. This sequence joins TRBV5-8 and TRBJ1-4; the match to TRBD1 covers 9 bases. The CDR3 is 16 residues long. After removal of 4 bases from V and 7 bases from J, the junction contained 11 bases not matched to a gene. Germline CDR1 and CDR2: SGHTS and YDEGEE. CDR3 nucleotide sequence: TGTGCCAGCAGCAGCTCGAGGGGACAGGGCGCTGAAAAACTGTTTTTT. This gives the protein CASSSSRGQGAEKLFF.

The chain carries TRBV4-1 and TRBJ1-1; possible D gene TRBD1, 5 bases. The CDR3 covers 17 residues. The V end lost 0 bases, the J end lost 0 bases, and 14 bases lay between the germline ends. Germline V lookup: CDR1 MGHRA, CDR2 YSYEKL. The CDR3 loop is CASSQDKGVRVNTEAFF. DNA for the CDR3: TGCGCCAGCAGCCAAGATAAGGGCGTCAGGGTGAACACTGAAGCTTTCTTT.

The genes are TRBV27 and TRBJ2-7; no clear D gene. The CDR3 totals 15 residues. Trimming removed 4 bases from V and 0 bases from J, with 13 bases in between. CDR1 and CDR2 (germline): MNHEY, SMNVEV (reference sequence). CDR3 in amino acids: CASSYPTESSYEQYV. The CDR3 coding sequence is TGTGCCAGCAGTTACCCGACGGAGAGCTCCTACGAGCAGTACGTC.

The chain is built from TRBV4-1 and TRBJ1-5; TRBD1 might be the D (6 bases). This CDR3 is 16 amino acids long. The germline V and J ends were trimmed by 4 bases and 4 bases, with 17 bases remaining between them. Germline CDR1 reads MGHRA; CDR2 reads YSYEKL. The DNA for the CDR3 is TGCGCCAGCAGCCTATCGGACAGTACTATGAATCAGCCCCAGCATTTT. Protein: CASSLSDSTMNQPQHF.

The rearrangement links TRBV25-1 to TRBJ1-4; TRBD1 might be the D (6 bases). The CDR3 totals 17 residues. Trimming pared 5 bases from V and 0 bases from J, leaving 16 bases between. Germline V gene sequence: CDR1 MGHDK, CDR2 SYGVNS. CDR3 sequence: CASSTSRQEATNEKLFF. DNA for the CDR3: TGTGCCAGCAGTACATCTCGACAGGAAGCAACTAATGAAAAACTGTTTTTT.

The chain has TRBV15 and TRBJ1-4; D might be TRBD1 (6 bases). CDR1 and CDR2 from the germline V gene are LNHNV and YYDKDF (reference sequence). Trimming removed 0 bases from V and 7 bases from J, with 15 bases in between. The length of the CDR3 is 16 residues. The CDR3, as DNA: TGTGCCACCAGCAGAGAGGGACACCTGCTAGGTGAAAAACTGTTTTTT. The encoded protein is CATSREGHLLGEKLFF.

In the case of this clone: Other nucleotide sequences in the sample specify the same CDR3. The CDR3 DNA reads TGTGCCAGCAGTTACTCGTCGGGGCAGCCCCAGCATTTT. It is translated as CASSYSSGQPQHF. This rearrangement joins TRBV6-5 to TRBJ1-5; no definite D call. The CDR3 runs to 13 residues. Trimming stripped 0 bases from V and 7 bases from J, with 7 bases between. Per the germline V gene, CDR1 is MNHEY and CDR2 is SVGAGI.

The chain uses TRBV4-1 and TRBJ2-7; no definite D call. Trimming removed 0 bases from V and 1 base from J, with 4 bases in between. The CDR3 is 13 amino acids. In germline, CDR1 is MGHRA, CDR2 YSYEKL. The CDR3 region has the DNA TGCGCCAGCAGCCAAGAGTTATCCTACGAGCAGTACGTC. Translated: CASSQELSYEQYV.

The chain has TRBV20-1 and TRBJ1-4; the match to TRBD1 covers 9 bases. The CDR3 is 14 amino acids. The V gene's germline CDR1 is DFQATT and CDR2 SNEGSKA (reference sequence). V trimming: 3 bases; J trimming: 8 bases; junction bases outside the gene matches: 7. The DNA for the CDR3 is TGCAGTGCTAGTCCGGGACAGGGAAGAGAAAAACTGTTTTTT. As protein: CSASPGQGREKLFF.

The rearrangement uses TRBV7-9 and TRBJ2-5, with a weak D call TRBD2 (5 bases). The germline V gene encodes CDR1 SEHNR and CDR2 FQNEAQ (reference sequence). This CDR3 has 15 amino acids. V gave up 3 bases and J gave up 2 bases, with 13 bases separating them. The CDR3 loop is CASSLSGIRQETQYF. In DNA form, the CDR3 reads TGTGCCAGCAGCTTGTCGGGAATCCGACAAGAGACCCAGTACTTC.

As DNA, the CDR3 is TGTGCCAGCAGCCCGGGACAGGTGGATGGCTACACCTTC. This codes for CASSPGQVDGYTF. This chain joins TRBV3-1 (or the pseudogene TRBV3-2) and TRBJ1-2; 8 bases line up with TRBD1. Germline CDR1 is LGHDT and CDR2 is YNNKEL (reference sequence). Germline trimming cut 4 bases from V and 6 bases from J; bases unmatched to any gene: 4. The CDR3 sequence is 13 residues long.

The chain combines TRBV2 with TRBJ2-1; D may be TRBD2 (6 bases). The germline gives CDR1 SNHLY, CDR2 FYNNEI. The V end was cut by 8 bases, the J end by 8 bases, with 16 bases between. This CDR3 contains 13 residues. The CDR3 bases are TGTGCCAGCGGCGGGACGGCTTGGGATGAGCAGTTCTTC. Translation gives CASGGTAWDEQFF.

The chain's CDR3 is CAWSGSGYEQYF. In nucleotides, the CDR3 is TGTGCCTGGAGTGGGAGCGGCTACGAGCAGTACTTC. This chain joins TRBV30 and TRBJ2-7, with D maybe TRBD2 (5 bases). The CDR3 has 12 amino acids. With 1 base removed from V and 3 bases from J, the gap between germline ends came to 7 bases. From germline, CDR1 is GTSNPN and CDR2 SVGIG (reference sequence).

In this sample, this clone turned up once. This chain uses TRBV12-5 with TRBJ2-5, with TRBD1 identical over 10 bases. The CDR3 consists of 15 residues. The germline CDR1 and CDR2 sequences are LGHNT and FRNRAP. V shed 6 bases, J shed 5 bases, and the junction held 9 bases outside the gene matches. CDR3 amino acids: CASGSDRGRGETQYF. Written as DNA, the CDR3 is TGTGCTAGTGGCTCCGACAGGGGGCGGGGGGAGACCCAGTACTTC. The whole variable domain, filled in from reference TRBV12-5 and TRBJ2-5, reads DARVTQTPRHKVTEMGQEVTMRCQPILGHNTVFWYRQTMMQGLELLAYFRNRAPLDDSGMPKDRFSAEMPDATLATLKIQPSEPRDSAVYFCASGSDRGRGETQYFGPGTRLLVL.

This chain joins TRBV7-2 and TRBJ2-7; 13 bases are a match to TRBD2. V shed 6 bases and J 3 bases; nucleotides not matched to a gene: 5. This CDR3 is 15 amino acids long. Germline V gene lookup returns CDR1 SGHTA and CDR2 FQGNSA. CDR3 amino acids: CASSSGTSGIYEQYF. Written as DNA, the CDR3 is TGTGCCAGCAGTTCCGGGACTAGCGGGATCTACGAGCAGTACTTC.